This entry lists 26 T cell receptor beta chains sequenced from one sample in a study of blood T cell repertoires in COVID-19. The data were produced by immunoSEQ multiplex PCR, yet TCRdb's version contains in-frame clones alone and is incomplete. The sample holds about 200,000 clones, about 89% seen once. Sequences were obtained from PBMCs or T cells enriched from blood (not recorded which). The receptors shown here come from a woman between 18 and 30 years old who had recovered from COVID-19.

CDR3 bases: TGTGCCACCAGCAGAGATCGGAGAGGCACTGAAGCTTTCTTT. Translated, it gives CATSRDRRGTEAFF. The genes are TRBV15 and TRBJ1-1, with D hard to call. The V end lost 0 bases, the J end lost 4 bases, and 9 bases lay between the germline ends. The CDR3 contains 14 residues. From germline, CDR1 is LNHNV and CDR2 YYDKDF (reference sequence).

This chain joins TRBV9 and TRBJ2-1, with D uncertain. Germline CDR1 SGDLS, CDR2 YYNGEE. Trimming cost V 4 bases and J 8 bases, with 10 bases left between them. The CDR3 covers 12 residues. The CDR3 spells CASSSTLDEQFF. The CDR3 DNA sequence: TGTGCCAGCAGCAGCACTCTCGATGAGCAGTTCTTC.

The chain uses TRBV4-1 and TRBJ1-2; 7 positions agree with TRBD1. This CDR3 has 15 amino acids. The germline V gene encodes CDR1 MGHRA and CDR2 YSYEKL. J gave up 5 bases and V 0 bases, and 6 bases lay outside the gene matches. In DNA, the CDR3 is TGCGCCAGCAGCCAAGATAACAAGGGGGCGTATGGCTACACCTTC. Translated: CASSQDNKGAYGYTF.

J is TRBJ1-5 and V is TRBV5-1; weak D call: TRBD1 (6 bases). Germline V gives CDR1 SGHRS, CDR2 YFSETQ. The CDR3 extends over 16 amino acids. The ends were cut back, 1 base at V and 3 bases at J, with 14 bases in the middle. CDR3 bases: TGCGCCAGCAGCTTGTTACCGGGACAAGTCAATCAGCCCCAGCATTTT. As protein: CASSLLPGQVNQPQHF.

The V gene is TRBV30, the J gene TRBJ1-2, with D possibly TRBD1 on 5 matching bases. The CDR3 runs 11 residues. The germline V gene encodes CDR1 GTSNPN and CDR2 SVGIG (reference sequence). The ends were cut back, 4 bases at V and 7 bases at J, with 10 bases in the middle. CDR3 residues: CAWNIGGGYTF. CDR3 in DNA: TGTGCCTGGAATATCGGGGGTGGCTACACCTTC.

The chain employs TRBV29-1 and TRBJ1-6; no clear D gene. This CDR3 has 13 residues. Trimming stripped 5 bases from V and 5 bases from J, with 10 bases between. Germline CDR1 reads SQVTM; CDR2 reads ANQGSEA. CDR3 in DNA: TGCAGCGTTAGCCGGGAGGATAATTCACCCCTCCACTTT. It specifies CSVSREDNSPLHF.

This chain joins TRBV19 and TRBJ1-5, with D hard to call. Deletions cut 7 bases from V and 4 bases from J, with 2 bases between. The CDR3 is made up of 10 amino acids. The germline V gene encodes CDR1 LNHDA and CDR2 SQIVND (reference sequence). CDR3 in amino acids: CASTNQPQHF. CDR3 DNA sequence: TGTGCCAGTACTAATCAGCCCCAGCATTTT.

The V call is TRBV27, the J call TRBJ1-5; no clear D. There are 16 residues in the CDR3. Germline assignment: CDR1 MNHEY and CDR2 SMNVEV (reference sequence). Trimming cost V 5 bases and J 5 bases, with 19 bases left between them. This CDR3 is CASSPIGEGWDQPQHF. The CDR3 nucleotides read TGTGCCAGCAGTCCGATCGGAGAGGGTTGGGATCAGCCCCAGCATTTT.

The chain recombines TRBV2 with TRBJ1-1; D may be TRBD1 (5 bases). V lost 8 bases and J lost 0, with 10 bases in between. CDR1 SNHLY and CDR2 FYNNEI come from the germline V gene. This CDR3 spans 13 amino acids. The CDR3 DNA is TGTGCCAGCGGCAGGGATGTGAACACTGAAGCTTTCTTT. Amino acids: CASGRDVNTEAFF.

This rearrangement joins TRBV6-5 to TRBJ1-1; D not resolved. Germline CDR1 and CDR2: MNHEY and SVGAGI. The CDR3 is 10 residues long. Trimming stripped 6 bases from V and 7 bases from J, with 6 bases between. The CDR3: CASRASEAFF. The CDR3 DNA sequence: TGTGCCAGCAGGGCTAGTGAAGCTTTCTTT.

This clone has a single count. The chain couples TRBV2 to TRBJ1-2; D might be TRBD1 (5 bases). Trimming stripped 0 bases from V and 7 bases from J, with 9 bases between. Germline V gene lookup returns CDR1 SNHLY and CDR2 FYNNEI. The CDR3 loop spans 13 amino acids. The CDR3 loop reads CASSEAERGGYTF. The DNA for the CDR3 is TGTGCCAGCAGTGAAGCGGAAAGGGGTGGCTACACCTTC.

V usage is TRBV3-1 (or the pseudogene TRBV3-2) and J usage is TRBJ1-1; D perhaps matches TRBD1 (6 bases). Trimming removed 2 bases from V and 11 bases from J, with 12 bases in between. The CDR3 sequence is 12 residues long. Germline lookup yields CDR1 LGHDT and CDR2 YNNKEL (reference sequence). The CDR3 is CASSQLEGGAFF. The CDR3 bases are TGTGCCAGCAGCCAACTGGAGGGGGGGGCTTTCTTT.

The rearrangement uses TRBV5-4 and TRBJ2-7, with unresolved D. The CDR3 runs 13 residues. Per germline, CDR1 SGHNT and CDR2 YYREEE (reference sequence). V lost 0 bases, J lost 6 bases, and 10 bases lay in between. The CDR3: CASSLADRSEQYF. For the CDR3, the DNA is TGTGCCAGCAGCTTGGCCGATAGAAGCGAGCAGTACTTC.

V is TRBV28 and J is TRBJ1-4, with TRBD1 matching over 9 bases. With 4 bases clipped from V and 0 bases from J, the junction kept 9 bases outside the gene matches. CDR3 length equals 18 residues. Germline CDR1 and CDR2: MDHEN and SYDVKM. CDR3 residues: CASSSGQGLGATNEKLFF. As DNA, the CDR3 is TGTGCCAGCAGTTCGGGACAGGGTTTGGGTGCAACTAATGAAAAACTGTTTTTT.

The chain uses TRBV7-2 and TRBJ2-1; 13 nucleotides align to TRBD2. CDR1 is SGHTA, CDR2 FQGNSA, per germline. The CDR3 spans 15 residues. After removal of 4 bases from V and 8 bases from J, the junction contained 5 bases not matched to a gene. CDR3 loop: CASSWGLAGSDEQFF. The CDR3 DNA reads as TGTGCCAGCAGCTGGGGACTAGCGGGGAGCGATGAGCAGTTCTTC. The full variable domain, completed using reference TRBV7-2 and TRBJ2-1, is GAGVSQSPSNKVTEKGKDVELRCDPISGHTALYWYRQSLGQGLEFLIYFQGNSAPDKSGLPSDRFSAERTGGSVSTLTIQRTQQEDSAVYLCASSWGLAGSDEQFFGPGTRLTVL.

This sequence joins TRBV5-4 and TRBJ2-3; possible D gene TRBD2, 5 bases. The V gene lost 0 bases and the J gene lost 5 bases, with 13 bases spanning the gap. The germline V gene encodes CDR1 SGHNT and CDR2 YYREEE (reference sequence). The CDR3 length is 15 residues. CDR3: CASSLDFRAVDTQYF. CDR3 nucleotides: TGTGCCAGCAGCTTGGATTTTAGAGCGGTAGATACGCAGTATTTT.

This chain connects TRBV19 to TRBJ1-2; no reliable D call. The CDR3 loop spans 14 amino acids. The ends were cut back, 6 bases at V and 5 bases at J, with 16 bases in the middle. Germline V CDR1 and CDR2: LNHDA, SQIVND (reference sequence). The CDR3, as DNA: TGTGCCAGTAGCGACCAACAGATACCTTATGGCTACACCTTC. Its translation is CASSDQQIPYGYTF.

The chain joins TRBV9 to TRBJ2-6; 8 bases are a match to TRBD1. Germline CDR1 reads SGDLS; CDR2 reads YYNGEE. CDR3 length: 18 residues. The V gene end was trimmed by 2 bases and the J gene end by 0 bases; junction bases not matched to a gene: 7. This CDR3 is CASSVQGQVVSGANVLTF. CDR3 in DNA: TGTGCCAGCAGCGTCCAGGGACAGGTAGTCTCTGGGGCCAACGTCCTGACTTTC.

The chain carries TRBV30 and TRBJ1-2; 8 positions match TRBD1. There are 14 residues in the CDR3. The germline gives CDR1 GTSNPN, CDR2 SVGIG (reference sequence). V gave up 5 bases and J gave up 0 bases; unmatched junction bases: 5. DNA for the CDR3: TGTGCCTGGGGCGGACAGGGAGCTAACTATGGCTACACCTTC. Its translation: CAWGGQGANYGYTF.

V gene TRBV5-4 combines with J gene TRBJ2-3, with TRBD2 matching over 9 bases. This CDR3 spans 16 amino acids. Per the germline V gene, CDR1 is SGHNT and CDR2 is YYREEE (reference sequence). Trimming cost V 3 bases and J 2 bases; bases outside gene matches: 7. The DNA of the CDR3 is TGTGCCAGCAGCTCTCAGCGGGGGGCCCTCACAGATACGCAGTATTTT. Encoded protein: CASSSQRGALTDTQYF.

The J gene is TRBJ1-2, the V gene TRBV9; D gene unclear. Per the germline V gene, CDR1 is SGDLS and CDR2 is YYNGEE. CDR3 length equals 13 residues. V was clipped by 4 bases and J by 3 bases, with 10 bases between them. The CDR3 spells CASSFERDYGYTF. The CDR3 DNA reads TGTGCCAGCAGCTTTGAGCGGGACTATGGCTACACCTTC.

The V call is TRBV7-6, the J call TRBJ2-2; TRBD2 matches 11 bases. CDR3 size: 18 residues. Looked up from germline, CDR1 is SGHVS and CDR2 is FNYEAQ. The J segment lost 2 bases and the V segment lost 3 bases, leaving 8 bases of the junction unmatched. DNA of the CDR3: TGTGCCAGCAGCTTTATAGCGGGGGGGCCGTCCAACACCGGGGAGCTGTTTTTT. It encodes CASSFIAGGPSNTGELFF.

The chain uses TRBV21-1 and TRBJ2-7; the D call TRBD1 from the table was never checked on the DNA. TRBV21-1 is a pseudogene. The CDR3 extends over 18 amino acids. Here the CDR3 reads CASTQKDRPRRGTYEQYF. For the CDR3, the DNA is TGTGCCAGCACCCAAAAAGACAGGCCACGCCGAGGTACCTACGAGCAGTACTTC.

The DNA for the CDR3 is TGTGCCACCAGTGATCCTAGAGATGAGCAGTTCTTC. It yields the protein CATSDPRDEQFF. The gene calls are TRBV24-1 and TRBJ2-1; D uncertain. CDR3 size: 12 residues. Trimming shortened V by 3 bases and J by 8 bases, and 7 bases separated the two germline ends. From germline, CDR1 is KGHDR and CDR2 SFDVKD.

V and J are TRBV30 and TRBJ1-6, with TRBD1 identical over 7 bases. Germline CDR1 and CDR2: GTSNPN and SVGIG (reference sequence). The J segment lost 3 bases and the V segment lost 8 bases, leaving 4 bases of the junction unmatched. This CDR3 spans 13 amino acids. CDR3 sequence reads: CAGSGGYNSPLHF. The CDR3 nucleotides read TGTGCCGGATCAGGGGGCTATAATTCACCCCTCCACTTT.

In its sample, this clone was seen once. The rearrangement links TRBV5-1 to TRBJ2-1; D unclear. V was trimmed by 0 bases and J by 4 bases, leaving 8 bases between them. Germline values: CDR1 SGHRS, CDR2 YFSETQ. CDR3 length equals 14 residues. CDR3 residues: CASSLDSSYNEQFF. The CDR3 DNA follows: TGCGCCAGCAGCTTGGACAGCTCGTACAATGAGCAGTTCTTC. The full variable domain, completed using reference TRBV5-1 and TRBJ2-1, is KAGVTQTPRYLIKTRGQQVTLSCSPISGHRSVSWYQQTPGQGLQFLFEYFSETQRNKGNFPGRFSGRQFSNSRSEMNVSTLELGDSALYLCASSLDSSYNEQFFGPGTRLTVL.